The rows below give T cell receptor beta chains drawn from one sample of a study of OX40 agonist ivuxolimab in advanced cancers. Assay: immunoSEQ multiplex PCR; the TCRdb copy retains only in-frame clones and omits some. Counted here are 77,000 or so clones, under 95% occurring once; the ten biggest clones make up more than 0.35%. Sequencing was performed on CD4+ or CD8+ T cells sorted from blood, taken in a trial of the OX40 agonist ivuxolimab. The receptors derive from an adult with an advanced solid tumor such as melanoma, head and neck, liver or kidney cancer. Each CDR3 is given with its conserved first and last residue. Fields, in order: clone size, CDR3 length, J gene, V gene, D gene, CDR3 DNA, CDR3 protein. D genes are given only for firm matches. A row's size may be missing; if present it is once, few, many or a size class.

clone size: .; CDR3 length: 15; J gene: TRBJ2-3; V gene: TRBV5-1; D gene: TRBD2; CDR3 DNA: TGCGCCAGCAGCAACAGCGGGAGGGCCGAAGATACGCAGTATTTT; CDR3 protein: CASSNSGRAEDTQYF
clone size: once; CDR3 length: 18; J gene: TRBJ2-7; V gene: TRBV7-9; D gene: TRBD1; CDR3 DNA: TGTGCCAGCAGCTCCCCCGGGACAGGGACGCTCCACTCCTACGAGCAGTACTTC; CDR3 protein: CASSSPGTGTLHSYEQYF
clone size: .; CDR3 length: 14; J gene: TRBJ1-1; V gene: TRBV4-3; D gene: .; CDR3 DNA: TGCGCCAGCAGCCAAGTTGCTGGGGACACTGAAGCTTTCTTT; CDR3 protein: CASSQVAGDTEAFF
clone size: once; CDR3 length: 14; J gene: TRBJ1-1; V gene: TRBV11-3; D gene: .; CDR3 DNA: TGTGCCAGCAGCTCCCCTCAGTGGGGCACTGAAGCTTTCTTT; CDR3 protein: CASSSPQWGTEAFF
clone size: .; CDR3 length: 16; J gene: TRBJ2-1; V gene: TRBV5-5; D gene: TRBD2; CDR3 DNA: TGTGCCAGCAGCTTGGTACTAGCGCGAGGGGCCGATGAGCAGTTCTTC; CDR3 protein: CASSLVLARGADEQFF
clone size: .; CDR3 length: 16; J gene: TRBJ2-3; V gene: TRBV6-5; D gene: TRBD2; CDR3 DNA: TGTGCCAGCAGTTATAGTTTGCGGGGGGTCGGGGATACGCAGTATTTT; CDR3 protein: CASSYSLRGVGDTQYF
clone size: .; CDR3 length: 16; J gene: TRBJ2-7; V gene: TRBV7-8; D gene: .; CDR3 DNA: TGTGCCAGCAGCTACCCGGGTGGACCGACAGGCTACGAGCAGTACTTC; CDR3 protein: CASSYPGGPTGYEQYF
clone size: .; CDR3 length: 13; J gene: TRBJ1-1; V gene: TRBV6-1; D gene: .; CDR3 DNA: TGTGCCAGCAGTGAAAGGAGGAACACTGAAGCTTTCTTT; CDR3 protein: CASSERRNTEAFF
clone size: .; CDR3 length: 14; J gene: TRBJ1-1; V gene: TRBV7-9; D gene: TRBD1; CDR3 DNA: TGTGCCAGCAGCTTTGCGGACAGGGGGGTCGGAGCTTTCTTT; CDR3 protein: CASSFADRGVGAFF
clone size: .; CDR3 length: 13; J gene: TRBJ2-1; V gene: TRBV6-4; D gene: TRBD1; CDR3 DNA: TGTGCCAGCAGTGAGTACAGGGGAAATGAGCAGTTCTTC; CDR3 protein: CASSEYRGNEQFF
clone size: .; CDR3 length: 14; J gene: TRBJ1-1; V gene: TRBV5-8; D gene: .; CDR3 DNA: TGTGCCAGCAGCTCCTCCCCGGGGTTTGGTGCGGCTTTCTTT; CDR3 protein: CASSSSPGFGAAFF
clone size: .; CDR3 length: 17; J gene: TRBJ1-2; V gene: TRBV4-2; D gene: .; CDR3 DNA: TGTGCCAGCAGCCCTAGAGCCTCAGGGACGGGTAACTATGGCTACACCTTC; CDR3 protein: CASSPRASGTGNYGYTF
clone size: .; CDR3 length: 14; J gene: TRBJ1-2; V gene: TRBV28; D gene: TRBD1; CDR3 DNA: TGTGCCAGCAGTTTCCAGGGGGGGAACTATGGCTACACCTTC; CDR3 protein: CASSFQGGNYGYTF
clone size: .; CDR3 length: 13; J gene: TRBJ2-3; V gene: TRBV6-1; D gene: .; CDR3 DNA: TGTGCCAGCAGCCTGGGCCCCCCCGATACGCAGTATTTT; CDR3 protein: CASSLGPPDTQYF
clone size: .; CDR3 length: 15; J gene: TRBJ1-2; V gene: TRBV28; D gene: TRBD1; CDR3 DNA: TGTGCCAGCAGGGGGACAGGGAAAAACGTCTATGGCTACACCTTC; CDR3 protein: CASRGTGKNVYGYTF
clone size: .; CDR3 length: 14; J gene: TRBJ2-7; V gene: TRBV6-5; D gene: .; CDR3 DNA: TGTGCCAGCAGTTACTCCTCTCGGGGCTACGAGCAGTACTTC; CDR3 protein: CASSYSSRGYEQYF